The 2 T cell receptor beta chains below come from one sample, sequenced in a study of Graves' ophthalmopathy and Graves' hyperthyroidism. The study amplified TCR beta CDR3 regions using RNA transcripts. An opening RT-PCR round employed HTBI primers and preceded a second-round multiplex PCR. TCRdb called the multiplex PCR reads again in MiXCR, with one record for every CDR3 protein. The sample has 150,000 or so distinct CDR3 sequences, approximately 40% seen once. Sequenced material: peripheral blood. The origin of the receptors is a man aged 30 to 45 with Graves' ophthalmopathy.

This clonotype was detected many times. V gene TRBV28 combines with J gene TRBJ1-5, with 7 bases that match TRBD1. The length of the CDR3 is 14 residues. J gave up 5 bases and V 6 bases, and 7 bases lay outside the gene matches. CDR1 is MDHEN, CDR2 SYDVKM, per germline. CDR3 in amino acids: CASRVQGRDQPQHF. The CDR3 DNA is TGTGCCAGCAGGGTACAGGGGAGAGATCAGCCCCAGCATTTT. Filled out from reference TRBV28 and TRBJ1-5, the complete variable domain reads DVKVTQSSRYLVKRTGEKVFLECVQDMDHENMFWYRQDPGLGLRLIYFSYDVKMKEKGDIPEGYSVSREKKERFSLILESASTNQTSMYLCASRVQGRDQPQHFGDGTRLSIL.

The rearrangement joins TRBV12-3 or TRBV12-4 to TRBJ1-2; the D is unclear. V lost 6 bases, J lost 6 bases, and 23 bases lay in between. CDR3 size: 16 residues. CDR3 amino acids: CASSTRRGSNHNGYTF. As DNA, the CDR3 is TGTGCCAGCAGCACACGCCGCGGGTCTAACCATAATGGCTACACCTTC.